The TCR beta chain under discussion was sequenced for a study of early T cells in non-severe SARS-CoV-2 infection. TCRdb re-derived calls from the 5' RACE reads in MiXCR, one entry per CDR3 protein. The sample consists of around 63,000 distinct CDR3 sequences, 8% to 10% of them appearing once. Trimming removed 4 bases at V and 7 bases at J, with 12 bases between. The CDR3 length is 13 residues. Looked up from germline, CDR1 is SGHRS and CDR2 is YFSETQ. This receptor was obtained from an adult who was a healthcare worker with PCR-confirmed SARS-CoV-2 infection or an uninfected control (not recorded which). The chain employs TRBV5-1 and TRBJ2-1, with a weak D call TRBD2 (6 bases). The source material was whole blood, sampled at baseline. The CDR3 nucleotides read TGCGCCAGCAGCACACCGACTAGTAATGAGCAGTTCTTC. This sequence encodes CASSTPTSNEQFF.